A single sample is the source of the 22 T cell receptor beta chains below, sequenced in a study of cytomegalovirus exposure and HLA in healthy donors (dated by TCRdb to 2015 to 2018). Receptor amplification or capture employed the immunoSEQ multiplex PCR assay. For the multiplex PCR, a mixture combining 60 forward primers for TCR Vbeta segments and 13 reverse primers for TCR Jbeta segments was used. Held by TCRdb, this immuneACCESS table contains in-frame sequences only and omits some clones. Under half of the omission traces to an unresolved V gene where checked; the cause of the rest is unknown. The sample data list more than 110,000 clones, and approximately 73% of these were observed just once. Clones ranked in the top ten supply approximately 14% of the sample. The material sequenced was PBMCs. The receptors were gathered from a human donor in good health.

This chain connects TRBV7-9 to TRBJ1-2, with D unresolved. The germline gives CDR1 SEHNR, CDR2 FQNEAQ (reference sequence). Trimming pared 1 base from V and 5 bases from J, leaving 11 bases between. The CDR3 is 14 amino acids. The CDR3: CASSLGGGRYGYTF. The CDR3 DNA is TGTGCCAGCAGCTTAGGAGGAGGTCGGTATGGCTACACCTTC.

Points on this clone: At one boundary the junction diverges from the germline segment, which might be a read error. The rearrangement links TRBV7-7 to TRBJ2-3; TRBD2 matches at 12 bases. Germline CDR1 and CDR2: SSHAT and FNYEAQ (reference sequence). CDR3 length: 16 residues. The CDR3 DNA sequence: TGTGCTAGCAGTCTTTCCGGGACTAGCGGGACAGATACGCAGTATTTT. Translated, it gives CASSLSGTSGTDTQYF.

The chain is built from TRBV5-1 and TRBJ1-1; D call uncertain. Germline CDR1 is SGHRS and CDR2 is YFSETQ. This CDR3 has 14 residues. V lost 0 bases to trimming and J lost 7 bases, with 13 bases between them. CDR3 DNA sequence: TGCGCCAGCAGCTTGGTGCAGGCTGGGCTTGAAGCTTTCTTT. It codes for CASSLVQAGLEAFF.

The chain couples TRBV9 to TRBJ2-3; 13 bases align to TRBD2. The CDR3 is 16 amino acids. Looked up from germline, CDR1 is SGDLS and CDR2 is YYNGEE. V trimming: 3 bases; J trimming: 4 bases; junction bases outside the gene matches: 5. CDR3 region: CASSDWTSGSPDTQYF. CDR3 nucleotide sequence: TGTGCCAGCAGCGACTGGACTAGCGGGAGCCCAGATACGCAGTATTTT.

This chain connects TRBV27 to TRBJ2-7; 8 nucleotides align to TRBD1. There are 15 residues in the CDR3. CDR1 and CDR2 from the germline V gene are MNHEY and SMNVEV (reference sequence). V was pared by 7 bases and J by 5 bases, with 13 bases of the junction left unmatched. CDR3 sequence (DNA): TGTGCCAGCAAACCAACTGCAGGGGGCCTGGACGAGCAGTACTTC. Its protein is CASKPTAGGLDEQYF.

This rearrangement joins TRBV7-8 to TRBJ2-7; 7 nucleotides match TRBD1. Germline trimming cut 4 bases from V and 0 bases from J; bases unmatched to any gene: 6. This CDR3 comprises 15 residues. Looked up from germline, CDR1 is SGHVS and CDR2 is FQNEAQ. The CDR3, as DNA: TGTGCCAGCAGCTCTAGCCCAGGGGGCTCCTACGAGCAGTACTTC. Encoded protein: CASSSSPGGSYEQYF.

The rearrangement joins TRBV19 to TRBJ2-5, with D unresolved. Germline V gene data show CDR1 as LNHDA and CDR2 as SQIVND (reference sequence). The V end lost 5 bases, the J end lost 4 bases, and 5 bases lay between the germline ends. There are 11 residues in the CDR3. The CDR3 DNA sequence: TGTGCCAGTAGTTCTCGAGAGACCCAGTACTTC. This codes for CASSSRETQYF.

This clone has a handful of counts. The chain links TRBV6-5 to TRBJ1-1; D is ambiguous. The V gene lost 0 bases and the J gene lost 7 bases, with 9 bases spanning the gap. The germline V gene encodes CDR1 MNHEY and CDR2 SVGAGI. The CDR3 has 13 residues. CDR3 sequence (DNA): TGTGCCAGCAGTTACTCTGCGGAGAATGAAGCTTTCTTT. This gives the protein CASSYSAENEAFF.

The chain uses TRBV11-1 and TRBJ1-3; possibly TRBD1 for D (5 bases). V lost 3 bases and J lost 7, with 13 bases in between. The germline V gene has CDR1 SGHAT and CDR2 FQDESV (reference sequence). This CDR3 comprises 14 residues. The CDR3 nucleotides are TGTGCCAGCAGCTTGCGGGGCATGGGGAACACCATATATTTT. The encoded protein is CASSLRGMGNTIYF.

The chain has TRBV5-1 and TRBJ1-2; possible D gene TRBD1, 5 bases. V gave up 1 base and J gave up 4 bases, with 11 bases separating them. The length of the CDR3 is 14 residues. Per germline, CDR1 SGHRS and CDR2 YFSETQ. CDR3 in DNA: TGCGCCAGCAGCTTGACAGGTTCGAGCTATGGCTACACCTTC. Residues: CASSLTGSSYGYTF. Variable domain in full (rest from reference TRBV5-1 and TRBJ1-2): KAGVTQTPRYLIKTRGQQVTLSCSPISGHRSVSWYQQTPGQGLQFLFEYFSETQRNKGNFPGRFSGRQFSNSRSEMNVSTLELGDSALYLCASSLTGSSYGYTFGSGTRLTVV.

This chain joins TRBV9 and TRBJ1-2; TRBD1 matches at 7 bases. Unmatched junction bases numbered 5, after V lost 5 bases and J lost 7 bases. This CDR3 has 12 residues. CDR1 and CDR2 from the germline V gene are SGDLS and YYNGEE. The CDR3 nucleotides are TGTGCCAGCAGGACAGGGTCTGGTGGCTACACCTTC. Protein: CASRTGSGGYTF.

This rearrangement joins TRBV5-4 to TRBJ2-1; 7 bases agree with TRBD2. Trimming removed 4 bases from V and 4 bases from J; junction bases left unmatched: 8. The CDR3 is 15 amino acids. CDR1 and CDR2 (germline): SGHNT, YYREEE (reference sequence). CDR3 bases: TGTGCCAGCAGCAGGGCTCCTAGCGGATACAATGAGCAGTTCTTC. Translation: CASSRAPSGYNEQFF.

The CDR3 DNA follows: TGTGCCAGCAGTCCCCCGGGGGGGGGCTACACCTTC. This encodes CASSPPGGGYTF. The V call is TRBV6-5, the J call TRBJ1-2; D may be TRBD1 (5 bases). Deletions cut 5 bases from V and 8 bases from J, with 12 bases between. The V gene's germline CDR1 is MNHEY and CDR2 SVGAGI. CDR3 length: 12 residues.

The chain has TRBV11-2 and TRBJ1-3, with D perhaps matching TRBD1 (5 bases). Trimming cost V 5 bases and J 0 bases, with 14 bases left between them. CDR1 is SGHAT and CDR2 is FQNNGV in the germline V gene. The CDR3 has 16 residues. The CDR3 sequence is CASSTNQGYSGNTIYF. As DNA, the CDR3 is TGTGCCAGCAGCACAAACCAGGGTTACTCTGGAAACACCATATATTTT. Using reference TRBV11-2 and TRBJ1-3 for the parts outside the CDR3, the full variable domain is EAGVAQSPRYKIIEKRQSVAFWCNPISGHATLYWYQQILGQGPKLLIQFQNNGVVDDSQLPKDRFSAERLKGVDSTLKIQPAKLEDSAVYLCASSTNQGYSGNTIYFGEGSWLTVV.

V and J are TRBV5-4 and TRBJ2-4, with 10 positions matching TRBD1. Germline CDR1 is SGHNT and CDR2 is YYREEE (reference sequence). This CDR3 has 17 amino acids. Trimming took 3 bases from V and 1 from J; bases not matched to a gene: 7. This CDR3 reads CASSYRDRGWAKNIQYF. CDR3 bases: TGTGCCAGCAGCTATAGGGACAGGGGATGGGCCAAAAACATTCAGTACTTC.

As DNA, the CDR3 is TGTGCCAGCAGCCCCCTATACGCGGGGACAGGGCGGGCTTTCTTT. As protein: CASSPLYAGTGRAFF. The V and J genes are TRBV14 and TRBJ1-1, with 9 nucleotides matching TRBD1. Germline CDR1 is SGHDN and CDR2 is FVKESK. V shed 4 bases, J shed 11 bases, and the junction held 14 bases outside the gene matches. The CDR3 sequence is 15 residues long.

The sample holds one count of this clone. The chain recombines TRBV2 with TRBJ2-1; 7 nucleotides line up with TRBD1. J gave up 5 bases and V 5 bases, and 6 bases lay outside the gene matches. CDR1 and CDR2 (germline): SNHLY, FYNNEI. This CDR3 has 14 residues. CDR3 loop: CASSPGTVHNEQFF. The CDR3 DNA follows: TGTGCCAGCAGTCCCGGGACAGTACACAATGAGCAGTTCTTC.

Here the CDR3 reads CASSQSGSGYTF. The CDR3 DNA is TGCGCCAGCAGCCAGTCGGGGTCAGGCTACACCTTC. The chain uses TRBV10-1 and TRBJ1-2; D unresolved. The germline V gene encodes CDR1 WNHNN and CDR2 SYGVQD (reference sequence). The length of the CDR3 is 12 residues. Trimming left V 6 bases short and J 8 bases short, with 13 bases between.

About this clone itself: The junction shows a germline mismatch at one end, possibly a read error. The chain employs TRBV7-7 and TRBJ2-1; D may match TRBD1 or TRBD2 (7 bases each). This CDR3 is 15 amino acids long. Germline loops: CDR1 SSHAT, CDR2 FNYEAQ (reference sequence). The CDR3 sequence: CASSLGRGRYNEQFF. CDR3 coding DNA: TGTGCTAGCAGCTTAGGGAGGGGGCGGTACAATGAGCAGTTCTTC.

The V gene is TRBV11-3, the J gene TRBJ2-1, with TRBD2 matching over 8 bases. The CDR3 covers 12 residues. Germline V gene lookup returns CDR1 SGHNT and CDR2 YENEEA. Trimming removed 3 bases from V and 16 bases from J; junction bases left unmatched: 8. CDR3 sequence (DNA): TGTGCCAGCAGCTTCTCCGGGACTAGTCTTTTCTTC. It translates to CASSFSGTSLFF. Variable domain in full (rest from reference TRBV11-3 and TRBJ2-1): EAGVVQSPRYKIIEKKQPVAFWCNPISGHNTLYWYLQNLGQGPELLIRYENEEAVDDSQLPKDRFSAERLKGVDSTLKIQPAELGDSAVYLCASSFSGTSLFFGPGTRLTVL.

This chain connects TRBV27 to TRBJ1-2, with 9 bases lining up with TRBD1. The germline V gene encodes CDR1 MNHEY and CDR2 SMNVEV (reference sequence). V shed 2 bases and J 4 bases; nucleotides not matched to a gene: 5. CDR3 size: 15 residues. CDR3 DNA: TGTGCCAGCAGTTTAAACAGGGGGCCCCCCTATGGCTACACCTTC. This gives the protein CASSLNRGPPYGYTF.

The gene calls are TRBV7-8 and TRBJ2-3; 10 nucleotides agree with TRBD2. CDR3 length equals 15 residues. V trimming: 3 bases; J trimming: 5 bases; junction bases outside the gene matches: 5. Germline V gives CDR1 SGHVS, CDR2 FQNEAQ. The CDR3: CASSFRGLAVDTQYF. As DNA, the CDR3 is TGTGCCAGCAGCTTTCGAGGACTAGCGGTAGATACGCAGTATTTT.